This TCR beta chain originates from a study of cytotoxic CD8 clonotypes in ibrutinib-treated CLL. Study background: Productive templates per sample averaged about 260,000; productive rearrangements, 80,000 to 95,000. Study-level findings and limits: Baseline levels of clonality went above those of age-matched healthy donors and moved with circulating CD8+ T-cell counts. Upon ibrutinib response clonality rose, and upon progression it fell back toward baseline.

In the case of this clone: Its antigen is not identified.

Trimming left V 6 bases short and J 0 bases short, with 9 bases between. The CDR3 contains 14 residues. CDR1 and CDR2 from the germline V gene are LNHDA and SQIVND (reference sequence). TCRdb keeps only in-frame clones here, not all; method: immunoSEQ multiplex PCR. This sample has 50,000 or so clones, with roughly 85% found just once. V and J are TRBV19 and TRBJ1-5; TRBD1 is a possible D gene (6 bases). The specimen comprised PBMCs, sampled after 24 months of ibrutinib treatment. This TCR was recovered from a human donor with chronic lymphocytic leukemia. CDR3 coding DNA: TGTGCCAGTAGACGACAGGATAGCAATCAGCCCCAGCATTTT. Translation gives CASRRQDSNQPQHF.